Below are 32 T cell receptor beta chains sequenced from a single sample in a study of response to subunit inactivated influenza vaccine. Via MiXCR, TCRdb re-called the RT-PCR reads, giving one row per CDR3 protein. The data contain roughly 700,000 distinct CDR3 sequences, approximately 14% of them singletons. Material: PBMCs from blood, obtained 11 to 12 days after vaccination. These receptor sequences come from a man in his fifties or sixties who received an inactivated influenza vaccine.

In this sample, this clonotype turned up a few times. The chain has TRBV5-6 and TRBJ2-3; perhaps TRBD2 as D (5 bases). This CDR3 has 14 amino acids. V shed 6 bases and J shed 1 base, with 12 bases lying between them. The V gene's germline CDR1 is SGHDT and CDR2 YYEEEE. The CDR3: CASTPDGGTDTQYF. DNA of the CDR3: TGTGCCAGCACCCCCGACGGGGGCACAGATACGCAGTATTTT.

The J gene is TRBJ2-3, the V gene TRBV7-2; tentative D call: TRBD1 (5 bases). The CDR3 sequence is 16 residues long. Germline CDR1 and CDR2: SGHTA and FQGNSA. The V and J ends lost 5 bases and 0 bases respectively, with 15 bases between them. CDR3 region: CASSPRQLQSTDTQYF. Written as DNA, the CDR3 is TGTGCCAGCAGCCCGCGACAGTTACAAAGCACAGATACGCAGTATTTT. The full variable domain, with the rest looked up from reference TRBV7-2 and TRBJ2-3, is GAGVSQSPSNKVTEKGKDVELRCDPISGHTALYWYRQSLGQGLEFLIYFQGNSAPDKSGLPSDRFSAERTGGSVSTLTIQRTQQEDSAVYLCASSPRQLQSTDTQYFGPGTRLTVL.

This clonotype was detected a few times. The chain uses TRBV19 and TRBJ2-3, with 8 bases aligning to TRBD1. This CDR3 has 13 residues. V shed 10 bases, J shed 4 bases, and the junction held 7 bases outside the gene matches. Germline CDR1 reads LNHDA; CDR2 reads SQIVND (reference sequence). As DNA, the CDR3 is TGTGCCACCGGGACAGGCGGGCCAGATACGCAGTATTTT. It yields the protein CATGTGGPDTQYF.

V usage is TRBV6-1 and J usage is TRBJ2-7; D is perhaps TRBD1 or TRBD2 (5 bases each). Germline lookup yields CDR1 MNHNS and CDR2 SASEGT. This CDR3 has 14 amino acids. The V gene lost 6 bases and the J gene lost 6 bases, with 18 bases spanning the gap. This CDR3 is CASRQHRGSPEQYF. The DNA for the CDR3 is TGTGCCAGCAGACAACACCGGGGCTCGCCCGAGCAGTACTTC.

This clonotype was counted ten times or more. The V call is TRBV6-5, the J call TRBJ2-7, with 7 bases lining up with TRBD2. The V segment lost 0 bases and the J segment 2 bases; nucleotides outside the gene matches: 1. Germline-derived CDR1 and CDR2 are MNHEY and SVGAGI. The CDR3 extends over 14 amino acids. The CDR3 spells CASSYSGGTYEQYF. CDR3 nucleotides: TGTGCCAGCAGTTACTCGGGAGGGACCTACGAGCAGTACTTC.

The rearrangement uses TRBV20-1 and TRBJ2-5; the D gene is possibly TRBD2 (7 bases). Trimming left V 4 bases short and J 5 bases short, with 20 bases between. From germline, CDR1 is DFQATT and CDR2 SNEGSKA (reference sequence). The CDR3 has 15 amino acids. The CDR3 reads CSAKGTPGGGETQYF. In nucleotides, the CDR3 is TGCAGTGCTAAAGGGACCCCGGGGGGCGGTGAGACCCAGTACTTC.

This clonotype was recorded at least ten times. The V gene is TRBV5-1, the J gene TRBJ2-5; D gene unclear. Germline assignment: CDR1 SGHRS and CDR2 YFSETQ. This CDR3 spans 12 amino acids. Between the trimmed V and J ends, which lost 3 bases and 5 bases, there was a span of 8 bases. The CDR3 DNA reads as TGCGCCAGCAGCTCAACTGGGGAGACCCAGTACTTC. This gives the protein CASSSTGETQYF.

This sequence joins TRBV20-1 and TRBJ2-7; the match to TRBD1 covers 9 bases. This CDR3 comprises 14 residues. The germline V gene encodes CDR1 DFQATT and CDR2 SNEGSKA (reference sequence). Trimming cost V 0 bases and J 6 bases; bases outside gene matches: 6. Here the CDR3 DNA reads TGCAGTGCTAGAGATCAACAGGGGGCCGGCGAGCAGTACTTC. Residues: CSARDQQGAGEQYF.

The gene calls are TRBV12-3 or TRBV12-4 and TRBJ1-2; 9 bases align to TRBD1. This CDR3 contains 14 residues. The trim removed 6 bases at V and 7 bases at J, leaving 9 bases unmatched. The CDR3 DNA reads as TGTGCCAGCAGACGGGACAGGGCGTCCGGTGGCTACACCTTC. Its protein product is CASRRDRASGGYTF.

The chain has TRBV12-3 or TRBV12-4 and TRBJ2-7, with a tentative D call TRBD2 (5 bases). Trimming shortened V by 7 bases and J by 4 bases, and 23 bases separated the two germline ends. This CDR3 is built from 16 residues. The CDR3 is CASTRGSGPRSYEQYF. Here the CDR3 DNA reads TGTGCCAGCACCCGAGGGAGCGGCCCGAGGAGTTACGAGCAGTACTTC.

The chain is built from TRBV14 and TRBJ2-7; perhaps TRBD2 as D (5 bases). V lost 1 base, J lost 3 bases, and 13 bases lay in between. The CDR3 is 15 residues long. The germline V gene has CDR1 SGHDN and CDR2 FVKESK. The CDR3 loop reads CASSQGTLPYYEQYF. CDR3 DNA sequence: TGTGCCAGCAGCCAAGGGACTCTTCCTTACTACGAGCAGTACTTC.

This clonotype has a count of ten or more. V usage is TRBV9 and J usage is TRBJ1-2, with D perhaps matching TRBD1 (6 bases). CDR3 length: 16 residues. CDR1 is SGDLS and CDR2 is YYNGEE in the germline V gene. Trimming shortened V by 0 bases and J by 4 bases, and 16 bases separated the two germline ends. CDR3 coding DNA: TGTGCCAGCAGCGTAGGTGGGGGGCGTTTAAGCTATGGCTACACCTTC. Protein product: CASSVGGGRLSYGYTF. Based on the CDR3 plus reference TRBV9 and TRBJ1-2, the full variable domain is DSGVTQTPKHLITATGQRVTLRCSPRSGDLSVYWYQQSLDQGLQFLIQYYNGEERAKGNILERFSAQQFPDLHSELNLSSLELGDSALYFCASSVGGGRLSYGYTFGSGTRLTVV.

This clonotype was seen more than once but under ten times. The V call is TRBV20-1, the J call TRBJ2-3, with D possibly TRBD2 on 7 matching bases. Trimming removed 0 bases from V and 4 bases from J, with 14 bases in between. The CDR3 runs 15 residues. Germline assignment: CDR1 DFQATT and CDR2 SNEGSKA (reference sequence). CDR3 region: CSARDGGGGPDTQYF. CDR3 DNA sequence: TGCAGTGCTAGAGACGGTGGGGGGGGGCCAGATACGCAGTATTTT.

The sample holds many counts of this clonotype. The CDR3 loop is CASSLMDVAYEQYF. DNA for the CDR3: TGCGCCAGCAGCTTGATGGACGTCGCCTACGAGCAGTACTTC. This rearrangement joins TRBV5-1 to TRBJ2-7, with unresolved D. CDR1 and CDR2 (germline): SGHRS, YFSETQ. The CDR3 spans 14 residues. V shed 1 base and J shed 2 bases, with 10 bases lying between them.

This clonotype was seen a handful of times. No conserved phenylalanine or tryptophan ends this CDR3, so it is likely a read error. V gene TRBV11-2 combines with J gene TRBJ2-7; D possibly corresponds to TRBD1 (6 bases). This CDR3 spans 15 amino acids. CDR1 and CDR2 from the germline V gene are SGHAT and FQNNGV. V gave up 3 bases and J gave up 2 bases, with 14 bases separating them. In DNA form, the CDR3 reads TGTGCCAGCAGCTTCCAGCGGACAGCTGCCTACGAGCAGTACTTG. The encoded protein is CASSFQRTAAYEQYL.

The genes are TRBV7-9 and TRBJ1-2, with TRBD1 matching over 7 bases. Trimming at V came to 5 bases and at J to 5 bases, leaving 5 bases not matched to a gene. The germline V gene encodes CDR1 SEHNR and CDR2 FQNEAQ (reference sequence). The CDR3 contains 13 residues. The CDR3 loop is CASSRRQGYGYTF. As DNA, the CDR3 is TGTGCCAGCAGCCGACGACAGGGTTATGGCTACACCTTC.

This clonotype was detected a few times. This chain connects TRBV25-1 to TRBJ2-5, with D perhaps matching TRBD2 (5 bases). V gave up 3 bases and J gave up 4 bases, with 12 bases separating them. There are 14 residues in the CDR3. CDR1 and CDR2 (germline): MGHDK, SYGVNS. The CDR3 DNA follows: TGTGCCAGCAGTGACCTCGGGGTGGGAGAGACCCAGTACTTC. Protein sequence: CASSDLGVGETQYF.

Remarks on this clonotype: A much larger clone differs from this one at a single base, so this may be a read error. The chain joins TRBV5-1 to TRBJ2-7; TRBD1 matches at 9 bases. The DNA end favors TRBJ2-1, so the J call may be wrong. Germline V CDR1 and CDR2: SGHRS, YFSETQ. The length of the CDR3 is 14 residues. This CDR3 reads CASSPRQGGYEQFF. DNA for the CDR3: TGCGCCAGCAGCCCCCGACAGGGGGGATACGAGCAGTTCTTC.

This rearrangement joins TRBV28 to TRBJ2-7, with D possibly TRBD2 on 5 matching bases. The CDR3 loop spans 15 amino acids. Germline assignment: CDR1 MDHEN and CDR2 SYDVKM. Trimming took 3 bases from V and 0 from J, leaving 12 bases between them. CDR3 DNA: TGTGCCAGCAGTTTCGGCGGGTCTAGCTCCTACGAGCAGTACTTC. Its translation is CASSFGGSSSYEQYF.

The gene calls are TRBV11-2 and TRBJ1-1; tentatively, D is TRBD1 (5 bases). Germline V gives CDR1 SGHAT, CDR2 FQNNGV. Trimming stripped 5 bases from V and 7 bases from J, with 14 bases between. The CDR3 totals 13 residues. The CDR3 nucleotides read TGTGCCAGCAGCCCCAGGGTTTTCGGTGAAGCTTTCTTT. It yields the protein CASSPRVFGEAFF.

This clonotype was detected a few times. The V call is TRBV11-2, the J call TRBJ1-5, with D hard to call. Germline assignment: CDR1 SGHAT and CDR2 FQNNGV. CDR3 length equals 16 residues. Trimming took off 0 bases at V and 1 base at J, with 10 bases between the two ends. Here the CDR3 DNA reads TGTGCCAGCAGCTTAGATCGGGGTGAGAGCAATCAGCCCCAGCATTTT. Translated, it gives CASSLDRGESNQPQHF.

The rearrangement links TRBV11-2 to TRBJ2-1, with TRBD2 identical over 7 bases. The CDR3 covers 16 residues. Trimming cost V 2 bases and J 4 bases; bases outside gene matches: 8. The V gene's germline CDR1 is SGHAT and CDR2 FQNNGV. The CDR3 DNA reads TGTGCCAGCAGCTTAAGGGGCAAAGCGGGGTACAATGAGCAGTTCTTC. This codes for CASSLRGKAGYNEQFF. Full variable domain (remainder filled in from reference TRBV11-2 and TRBJ2-1): EAGVAQSPRYKIIEKRQSVAFWCNPISGHATLYWYQQILGQGPKLLIQFQNNGVVDDSQLPKDRFSAERLKGVDSTLKIQPAKLEDSAVYLCASSLRGKAGYNEQFFGPGTRLTVL.

This clonotype was detected many times. This sequence joins TRBV2 and TRBJ2-7, with D possibly TRBD2 on 6 matching bases. The CDR3 extends over 17 amino acids. Germline CDR1 reads SNHLY; CDR2 reads FYNNEI. Trimming shortened V by 6 bases and J by 2 bases, and 23 bases separated the two germline ends. The CDR3 nucleotides are TGTGCCAGCAGAATGGGACTCCTGTGGGAGGCGACCTACGAGCAGTACTTC. Translated: CASRMGLLWEATYEQYF.

In this sample, this clonotype turned up many times. The V call is TRBV9, the J call TRBJ2-3, with a weak D call TRBD2 (6 bases). Germline V gives CDR1 SGDLS, CDR2 YYNGEE. V was clipped by 1 base and J by 1 base, with 10 bases between them. The CDR3 loop spans 15 amino acids. The CDR3 loop reads CASSVSGGGTDTQYF. The CDR3 bases are TGTGCCAGCAGCGTAAGCGGAGGGGGCACAGATACGCAGTATTTT.

CDR3 in amino acids: CSARRRNYGYTF. The CDR3 DNA sequence: TGCAGTGCTAGGAGGAGGAACTATGGCTACACCTTC. The chain recombines TRBV20-1 with TRBJ1-2; the D is unclear. Germline CDR1 reads DFQATT; CDR2 reads SNEGSKA (reference sequence). V was clipped by 3 bases and J by 2 bases, with 7 bases between them. This CDR3 region has 12 residues.

This clonotype was seen a few times. V and J are TRBV7-9 and TRBJ2-3, with 9 bases matching TRBD2. The CDR3 contains 15 residues. Germline trimming cut 6 bases from V and 5 bases from J; bases unmatched to any gene: 9. CDR1 and CDR2 (germline): SEHNR, FQNEAQ (reference sequence). The CDR3 spells CASRSYSGGLDTQYF. In DNA, the CDR3 is TGTGCCAGCAGGTCTTATAGCGGGGGCCTAGATACGCAGTATTTT.

This clonotype was picked up one time. J is TRBJ1-2 and V is TRBV19; 11 bases agree with TRBD1. With V trimmed by 9 bases and J by 2 bases, 2 bases remained unmatched. The length of the CDR3 is 13 residues. Germline V gene sequence: CDR1 LNHDA, CDR2 SQIVND (reference sequence). The CDR3 reads CASRDRGNYGYTF. CDR3 DNA sequence: TGTGCCAGCCGGGACAGGGGGAACTATGGCTACACCTTC.

This clonotype has more than one count but fewer than ten. The rearrangement links TRBV13 to TRBJ2-1; D possibly corresponds to TRBD1 (5 bases). There are 14 residues in the CDR3. Germline V gene lookup returns CDR1 PRHDT and CDR2 FYEKMQ (reference sequence). The V end lost 6 bases, the J end lost 0 bases, and 9 bases lay between the germline ends. The CDR3 reads CASSPQGSYNEQFF. CDR3 bases: TGTGCCAGCAGTCCGCAGGGCTCCTACAATGAGCAGTTCTTC.

This clonotype was picked up many times. This CDR3 is CASSPSPGNTIYF. The CDR3 coding sequence is TGTGCCAGCAGCCCCTCTCCCGGAAACACCATATATTTT. The V call is TRBV12-3 or TRBV12-4, the J call TRBJ1-3; D unclear. The CDR3 loop spans 13 amino acids. V lost 6 bases and J 4 bases, leaving 10 bases between the germline ends.

Notes on this clonotype: This sequence may be a read error, since a much larger clone differs from it by one base. V gene TRBV9 combines with J gene TRBJ2-1, with D maybe TRBD2 (6 bases). The CDR3 consists of 14 residues. Germline V gene sequence: CDR1 SGDLS, CDR2 YYNGEE. Trimming left V 4 bases short and J 8 bases short, with 16 bases between. The CDR3 is CASSFWDSVDEQFF. The DNA of the CDR3 is TGTGCCAGCAGCTTTTGGGACTCAGTCGATGAGCAGTTCTTC.

This clonotype was observed a few times. The chain couples TRBV27 to TRBJ2-1; D perhaps matches TRBD2 (5 bases). The CDR3 runs to 14 residues. The V gene's germline CDR1 is MNHEY and CDR2 SMNVEV (reference sequence). The V and J ends lost 5 bases and 3 bases respectively, with 11 bases between them. CDR3 in amino acids: CASSDYRNYNEQFF. CDR3 in DNA: TGTGCCAGCAGTGACTATCGAAACTACAATGAGCAGTTCTTC.

The V gene is TRBV11-1, the J gene TRBJ2-6; 10 positions agree with TRBD1. Trimming removed 5 bases from V and 4 bases from J; junction bases left unmatched: 14. CDR1 and CDR2 (germline): SGHAT, FQDESV (reference sequence). The CDR3 length is 19 residues. In nucleotides, the CDR3 is TGTGCCAGCAGCGATGTGTGGGACAGGGGCCTTTCCGGGGCCAACGTCCTGACTTTC. Its translation: CASSDVWDRGLSGANVLTF.